Listed below are T cell receptor beta chains from one sample, sequenced in a study of CD8+CD57+ T cells in acquired aplastic anemia. MiXCR, applied by TCRdb to the reads, yields one record per CDR3 protein. This sample yields about 190,000 distinct CDR3 sequences, of which around three fifths are seen a single time; about half belongs to the top ten. The material sequenced was sorted CD4+, CD8+, or CD8+CD57+ T cells (not recorded which) from PBMCs. The receptors were gathered from a human donor with severe aplastic anemia or a healthy control (not recorded which). Each CDR3 is given with its conserved first and last residue. A D gene is named only where the DNA matches it firmly. Some rows have no size entry. The others give once, few or many, or a class for an expanded clone.

CDR3 length,J gene,V gene,D gene,clone size,CDR3 DNA,CDR3 protein
14,TRBJ2-7,TRBV7-9,TRBD1,-,TGTGCCAGCACCTTACGACAGGGCTCCTACGAGCAGTACTTC,CASTLRQGSYEQYF
16,TRBJ2-3,TRBV7-9,TRBD2,many,TGTGCCAGCAGCCCCCATAGCGGGGGGGTTGGGGATACGCAGTATTTT,CASSPHSGGVGDTQYF
16,TRBJ2-5,TRBV7-2,TRBD2,-,TGTGCCAGCAGCCGGAGAGGGACTAGCGGCCAAGAGACCCAGTACTTC,CASSRRGTSGQETQYF
14,TRBJ2-7,TRBV5-1,TRBD2,few,TGCGCCAGCAGCTATAGCGGGGAAAGGTACGAGCAGTACTTC,CASSYSGERYEQYF
13,TRBJ2-7,TRBV10-2,-,-,TGCGCCAGCAGTGAGGGGACCGACTATGAGCAGTACTTC,CASSEGTDYEQYF
15,TRBJ1-1,TRBV15,TRBD1,-,TGTGCCACCAGCAGGAGACAGGGGGCTGGCACTGAAGCTTTCTTT,CATSRRQGAGTEAFF
11,TRBJ1-1,TRBV7-9,-,many,TGTGTGGACGACCAAAGCACTGAAGCTTTCTTT,CVDDQSTEAFF
16,TRBJ1-4,TRBV11-2,-,many,TGTGCCAGCAGCTTAGAAGCTCAGGGAACAGGGCAAAAACTGTTTTTT,CASSLEAQGTGQKLFF
14,TRBJ2-5,TRBV15,TRBD1,-,TGTGCCACCAGCTCCCAGGGGGTGCAAGAGACCCAGTACTTC,CATSSQGVQETQYF
15,TRBJ1-1,TRBV19,-,-,TGTGCCAGTAGTATGAAGGCCCAGGGGAACACTGAAGCTTTCTTT,CASSMKAQGNTEAFF
13,TRBJ2-7,TRBV2,-,many,TGTGCCAGCATGGGGGCTATCTTCTACGAGCAGTACTTC,CASMGAIFYEQYF
11,TRBJ2-7,TRBV5-1,-,-,TGCGCCAGCAGCATAAACTACGAGCAGTACTTC,CASSINYEQYF
15,TRBJ1-1,TRBV6-1,-,many,TGTGCCAGCAGTGAATCGGCAGGGAAAAGGACTGAAGCTTTCTTT,CASSESAGKRTEAFF
16,TRBJ1-5,TRBV20-1,-,-,TGCAGTGCTAGACTACAGGGTTCTGAGAGCAATCAGCCCCAGCATTTT,CSARLQGSESNQPQHF
14,TRBJ2-2,TRBV10-3,TRBD1,-,TGTGCCATCAGGCCGGGACAGGGGGTGGGGGAGCTGTTTTTT,CAIRPGQGVGELFF
12,TRBJ1-2,TRBV29-1,-,-,TGCAGCGCCGTGGGGACGGTCCATGGCTACACCTTC,CSAVGTVHGYTF
14,TRBJ2-7,TRBV7-9,-,-,TGTGCCAGCAGCTTTTTCCAGGGCTCCTACGAGCAGTACTTC,CASSFFQGSYEQYF